These T cell receptor beta chains were read from a single sample in a study of T cell responses to AZD1222 COVID-19 vaccine. The repertoire was sequenced with immunoSEQ multiplex PCR; TCRdb's copy has only in-frame clones and lacks some. The sample holds around 120,000 clones; around 89% are singletons and the top ten take about 7.1%. The sequences come from peripheral blood, collected 28 days after the second AZD1222 dose. The receptors originated from an adult who received the AZD1222 COVID-19 vaccine. Each CDR3 is given with its conserved first and last residue. Each record gives: D gene, V gene, clone size, J gene, CDR3 DNA, CDR3 protein. A D gene is named only where the DNA matches it firmly. Only some rows state a clone size, as once, few, many or a class for expanded clones.

d_call: TRBD1; v_call: TRBV20-1; clone_size: .; j_call: TRBJ2-7; cdr3_nt: TGCAGTGCTAGTAAGGACAGGGTCTCCGAGCAGTACTTC; cdr3_aa: CSASKDRVSEQYF
d_call: .; v_call: TRBV28; clone_size: .; j_call: TRBJ1-6; cdr3_nt: TGTGCCAGCAGCAGCCTCGCGGGGATCAGCTCCTATAATTCACCCCTCCACTTT; cdr3_aa: CASSSLAGISSYNSPLHF
d_call: .; v_call: TRBV28; clone_size: .; j_call: TRBJ1-3; cdr3_nt: TGTGCCAGCAGTCCTCCCTATAGGGGATTCGGCTCTGGAAACACCATATATTTT; cdr3_aa: CASSPPYRGFGSGNTIYF
d_call: TRBD1; v_call: TRBV9; clone_size: once; j_call: TRBJ2-2; cdr3_nt: TGTGCCAGCAGCTCCCGGGACAGAAACACCGGGGAGCTGTTTTTT; cdr3_aa: CASSSRDRNTGELFF
d_call: TRBD1; v_call: TRBV27; clone_size: .; j_call: TRBJ1-1; cdr3_nt: TGTGCCAGCAGTTTGTTACAGGGGAGGAGCACTGAAGCTTTCTTT; cdr3_aa: CASSLLQGRSTEAFF
d_call: .; v_call: TRBV4-3; clone_size: .; j_call: TRBJ2-2; cdr3_nt: TGCGCCAGCAGCCAAGAATCTTGGCAGCACACCGGGGAGCTGTTTTTT; cdr3_aa: CASSQESWQHTGELFF
d_call: .; v_call: TRBV5-1; clone_size: .; j_call: TRBJ2-4; cdr3_nt: TGCGCCAGCAGCTTGTTCCAAACCGCCAAAAACATTCAGTACTTC; cdr3_aa: CASSLFQTAKNIQYF
d_call: .; v_call: TRBV11-2; clone_size: .; j_call: TRBJ2-3; cdr3_nt: TGTGCCAGCAGCGAAAGGGTCACAGATACGCAGTATTTT; cdr3_aa: CASSERVTDTQYF
d_call: TRBD2; v_call: TRBV30; clone_size: .; j_call: TRBJ2-3; cdr3_nt: TGTGCCTGGAGTGAGGGACTAGCGAGGGGGCATACGCAGTATTTT; cdr3_aa: CAWSEGLARGHTQYF
d_call: .; v_call: TRBV21-1; clone_size: .; j_call: TRBJ2-3; cdr3_nt: TGTGCCAGCAGCAAGGACAGGGGTAAGGGTAGCGGGACTACAGATACGCAGTATTTT; cdr3_aa: CASSKDRGKGSGTTDTQYF
d_call: TRBD1; v_call: TRBV28; clone_size: .; j_call: TRBJ2-5; cdr3_nt: TGTGCCAGCAGTAGCACCGGGACAGGGCCCCAAGAGACCCAGTACTTC; cdr3_aa: CASSSTGTGPQETQYF
d_call: .; v_call: TRBV7-9; clone_size: .; j_call: TRBJ2-5; cdr3_nt: TGTGCCAGCAGCTTCAGAGCGGGTCGGCCATACTTC; cdr3_aa: CASSFRAGRPYF
d_call: .; v_call: TRBV10-3; clone_size: .; j_call: TRBJ1-2; cdr3_nt: TGTGCCATCAGTGAAGGGGCCAGATCGGGCGGCTATGGCTACACCTTC; cdr3_aa: CAISEGARSGGYGYTF
d_call: TRBD1; v_call: TRBV19; clone_size: .; j_call: TRBJ1-6; cdr3_nt: TGTGCCAGTAGGCGACAGGGGCCCTCCTATAATTCACCCCTCCACTTT; cdr3_aa: CASRRQGPSYNSPLHF
d_call: .; v_call: TRBV7-2; clone_size: .; j_call: TRBJ2-2; cdr3_nt: TGTGCCAGCAGCTTTCAGGGAGGAACCGGGGAGCTGTTTTTT; cdr3_aa: CASSFQGGTGELFF
d_call: TRBD2; v_call: TRBV2; clone_size: once; j_call: TRBJ2-1; cdr3_nt: TGTGCCAGCAGTCCAGGGACTAGCGGGGGGTCTAATGAGCAGTTCTTC; cdr3_aa: CASSPGTSGGSNEQFF
d_call: .; v_call: TRBV7-3; clone_size: once; j_call: TRBJ1-1; cdr3_nt: TGTGCCAGCAGCTTAAATCCGGGGAACACTGAAGCTTTCTTT; cdr3_aa: CASSLNPGNTEAFF
d_call: .; v_call: TRBV19; clone_size: .; j_call: TRBJ2-7; cdr3_nt: TGTGCCAGTAGTATAGTCCGGTGCTACGAGCAGTACTTC; cdr3_aa: CASSIVRCYEQYF
d_call: TRBD1; v_call: TRBV7-9; clone_size: .; j_call: TRBJ1-1; cdr3_nt: TGTGCCAGCAGCTTATTTGAGGGGGCGGACACTGAAGCTTTCTTT; cdr3_aa: CASSLFEGADTEAFF
d_call: .; v_call: TRBV5-8; clone_size: .; j_call: TRBJ2-7; cdr3_nt: TGTGCCAGCAGCCCTGCCAGGGTTTTCGGGTACGAGCAGTACTTC; cdr3_aa: CASSPARVFGYEQYF
d_call: TRBD1; v_call: TRBV18; clone_size: .; j_call: TRBJ2-7; cdr3_nt: TGTGCCAGCTCGACTGGGACAGGGGACTCCTACGAGCAGTACTTC; cdr3_aa: CASSTGTGDSYEQYF
d_call: .; v_call: TRBV6-5; clone_size: .; j_call: TRBJ2-7; cdr3_nt: TGTGCCAGCAGAGGACCGGGACACCCTTCGAGAGAGCAGTACTTC; cdr3_aa: CASRGPGHPSREQYF
d_call: .; v_call: TRBV19; clone_size: .; j_call: TRBJ2-5; cdr3_nt: TGTGCCAGTAGTCCAGCCGGGTCCACCAGGGAGACCCAGTACTTC; cdr3_aa: CASSPAGSTRETQYF
d_call: .; v_call: TRBV18; clone_size: .; j_call: TRBJ2-7; cdr3_nt: TGTGCCAGCTCAACGAGTGGTTCTTCAGCTCACCTATCCTACGAGCAGTACTTC; cdr3_aa: CASSTSGSSAHLSYEQYF
d_call: TRBD1; v_call: TRBV5-6; clone_size: .; j_call: TRBJ1-6; cdr3_nt: TGTGCCAGCAGCGGGACAGGGGGTAATTCACCCCTCCACTTT; cdr3_aa: CASSGTGGNSPLHF
d_call: TRBD1; v_call: TRBV11-2; clone_size: .; j_call: TRBJ2-7; cdr3_nt: TGTGCCAGCAGACCCACAGGGGGCCCATACGAGCAGTACTTC; cdr3_aa: CASRPTGGPYEQYF